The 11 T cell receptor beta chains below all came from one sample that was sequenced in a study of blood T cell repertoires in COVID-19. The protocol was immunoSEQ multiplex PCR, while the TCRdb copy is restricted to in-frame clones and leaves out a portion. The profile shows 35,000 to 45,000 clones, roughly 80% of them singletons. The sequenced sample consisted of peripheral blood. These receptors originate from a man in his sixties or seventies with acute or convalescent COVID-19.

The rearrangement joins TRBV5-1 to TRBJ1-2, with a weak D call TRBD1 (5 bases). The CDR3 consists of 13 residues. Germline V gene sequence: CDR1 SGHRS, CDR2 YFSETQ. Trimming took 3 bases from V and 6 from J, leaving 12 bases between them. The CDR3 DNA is TGCGCCAGCAGCTCAGGGTTCAGGGATGGCTACACCTTC. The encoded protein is CASSSGFRDGYTF.

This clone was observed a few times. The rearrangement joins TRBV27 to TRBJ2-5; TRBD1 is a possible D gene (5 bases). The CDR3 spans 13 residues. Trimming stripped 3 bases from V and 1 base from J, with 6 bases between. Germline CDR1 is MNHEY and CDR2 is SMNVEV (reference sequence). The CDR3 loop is CASSFRVQETQYF. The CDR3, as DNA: TGTGCCAGCAGTTTCAGGGTCCAAGAGACCCAGTACTTC.

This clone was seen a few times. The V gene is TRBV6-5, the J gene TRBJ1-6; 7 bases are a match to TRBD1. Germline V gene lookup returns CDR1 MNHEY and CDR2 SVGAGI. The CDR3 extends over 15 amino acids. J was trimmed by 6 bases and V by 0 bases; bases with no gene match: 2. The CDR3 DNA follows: TGTGCCAGCAGTTACTCAAGACAGGGTAATTCACCCCTCCACTTT. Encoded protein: CASSYSRQGNSPLHF.

The CDR3 region has the DNA TGTGCCAGCAGTAGCTTAGGGGCCGAGCAGTTCTTC. Its protein is CASSSLGAEQFF. The gene calls are TRBV11-3 and TRBJ2-1; weak D call: TRBD1 (5 bases). The V gene lost 6 bases and the J gene lost 10 bases, with 13 bases spanning the gap. Germline V lookup: CDR1 SGHNT, CDR2 YENEEA. The CDR3 totals 12 residues.

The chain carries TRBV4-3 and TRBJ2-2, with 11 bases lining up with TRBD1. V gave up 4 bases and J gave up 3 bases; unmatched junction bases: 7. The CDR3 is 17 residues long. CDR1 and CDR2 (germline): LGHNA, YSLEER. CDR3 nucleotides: TGCGCCAGCAGCCCGGAGAGGGACAGGGGGTACACCGGGGAGCTGTTTTTT. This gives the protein CASSPERDRGYTGELFF.

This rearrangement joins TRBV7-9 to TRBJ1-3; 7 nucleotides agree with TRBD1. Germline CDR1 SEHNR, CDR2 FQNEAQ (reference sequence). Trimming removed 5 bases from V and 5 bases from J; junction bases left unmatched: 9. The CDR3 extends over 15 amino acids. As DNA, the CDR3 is TGTGCCAGCAGCCAGACCGACAGGGCGAGAAACACCATATATTTT. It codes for CASSQTDRARNTIYF.

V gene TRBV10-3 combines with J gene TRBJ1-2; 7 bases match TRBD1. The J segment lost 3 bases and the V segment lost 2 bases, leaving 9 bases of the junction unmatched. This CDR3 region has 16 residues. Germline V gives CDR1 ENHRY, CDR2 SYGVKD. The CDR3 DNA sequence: TGTGCCATCAGTGAGGCGGGGGGACAGAGGTACTATGGCTACACCTTC. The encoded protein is CAISEAGGQRYYGYTF.

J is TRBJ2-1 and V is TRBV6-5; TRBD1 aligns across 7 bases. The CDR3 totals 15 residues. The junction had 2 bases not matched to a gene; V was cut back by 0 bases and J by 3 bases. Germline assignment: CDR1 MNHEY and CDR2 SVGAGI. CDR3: CASSYSNRGYNEQFF. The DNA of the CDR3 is TGTGCCAGCAGTTACTCGAACAGGGGCTACAATGAGCAGTTCTTC.

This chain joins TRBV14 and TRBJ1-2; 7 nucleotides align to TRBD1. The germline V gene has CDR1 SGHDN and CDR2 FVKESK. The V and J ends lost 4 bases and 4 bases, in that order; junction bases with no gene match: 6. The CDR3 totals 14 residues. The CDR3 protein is CASSRGAGGYGYTF. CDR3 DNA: TGTGCCAGCAGCCGGGGGGCAGGGGGCTATGGCTACACCTTC.

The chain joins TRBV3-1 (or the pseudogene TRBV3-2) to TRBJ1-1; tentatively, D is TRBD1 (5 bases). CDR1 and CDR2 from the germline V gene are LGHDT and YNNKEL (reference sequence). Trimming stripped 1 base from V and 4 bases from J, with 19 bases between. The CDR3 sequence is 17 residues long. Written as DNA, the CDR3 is TGTGCCAGCAGCCAAGTTACCCCCTGGGGCAGGGCCACTGAAGCTTTCTTT. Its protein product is CASSQVTPWGRATEAFF.

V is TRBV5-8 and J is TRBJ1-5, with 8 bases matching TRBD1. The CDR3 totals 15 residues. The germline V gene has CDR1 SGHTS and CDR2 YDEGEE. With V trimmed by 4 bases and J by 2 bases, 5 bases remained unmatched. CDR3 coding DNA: TGTGCCAGCAGCCCCAGGGGGCGAGGCAATCAGCCCCAGCATTTT. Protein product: CASSPRGRGNQPQHF.